Listed below are T cell receptor beta chains from one sample, sequenced in a study of shared clonotypes between healthy human individuals. The assay was immunoSEQ multiplex PCR, and TCRdb's table has in-frame clones only and misses some. Altogether 2,500,000 or so clones are present, over 85% being singletons, with the ten largest covering approximately 0.36%. Sequenced input: naive CD4+ T cells from PBMCs. The receptors were sampled from a man between 18 and 29 years old in good health. Some clones in this sample may be carry-over from other donors' samples. The CDR3 runs from the conserved cysteine through the conserved F or W. Fields, in order: D gene, clone size, V gene, J gene, CDR3 protein, CDR3 DNA. A D gene is named only where the DNA matches it firmly. Rows give clone size only sometimes, using once, few, many, or a class for an expanded clone.

D: .
size: .
V: TRBV11-2
J: TRBJ2-5
CDR3: CASSSSMKETQYF
DNA: TGTGCCAGCAGCTCTAGCATGAAGGAGACCCAGTACTTC

D: TRBD1
size: .
V: TRBV10-3
J: TRBJ2-1
CDR3: CAIREPGQGGLEQFF
DNA: TGTGCCATCAGGGAACCGGGACAGGGGGGTTTAGAGCAGTTCTTC

D: TRBD2
size: .
V: TRBV11-3
J: TRBJ2-1
CDR3: CASSSFSGRKFEQFF
DNA: TGTGCCAGCAGCTCCTTTAGCGGGAGGAAGTTTGAGCAGTTCTTC

D: .
size: .
V: TRBV5-1
J: TRBJ2-7
CDR3: CASSPQGGPTYEQYF
DNA: TGCGCCAGCAGCCCGCAGGGAGGTCCTACCTACGAGCAGTACTTC

D: .
size: .
V: TRBV7-9
J: TRBJ1-5
CDR3: CASSLEGDSNQPQHF
DNA: TGTGCCAGCAGCTTAGAGGGTGATAGCAATCAGCCCCAGCATTTT

D: .
size: .
V: TRBV6-6
J: TRBJ2-3
CDR3: CASGNRRGSSTDTQYF
DNA: TGTGCCAGCGGCAACAGGCGCGGCTCTAGCACAGATACGCAGTATTTT

D: .
size: .
V: TRBV15
J: TRBJ2-7
CDR3: CATSRDRGYYEQYF
DNA: TGTGCCACCAGCAGAGATCGAGGCTACTACGAGCAGTACTTC

D: TRBD1
size: .
V: TRBV7-2
J: TRBJ1-1
CDR3: CASSLGTGGWDTEAFF
DNA: TGTGCCAGCAGCTTAGGGACAGGGGGCTGGGACACTGAAGCTTTCTTT

D: .
size: .
V: TRBV19
J: TRBJ2-2
CDR3: CASKTEPQRTGELFF
DNA: TGTGCCAGCAAGACTGAACCACAACGGACCGGGGAGCTGTTTTTT

D: TRBD1
size: once
V: TRBV6-5
J: TRBJ1-2
CDR3: CASSYSYRGDNYGYTF
DNA: TGTGCCAGCAGTTACTCGTACAGGGGCGATAACTATGGCTACACCTTC

D: .
size: .
V: TRBV27
J: TRBJ1-1
CDR3: CASSYPGYSEAFF
DNA: TGTGCCAGCAGTTACCCAGGGTATTCTGAAGCTTTCTTT

D: .
size: .
V: TRBV27
J: TRBJ1-2
CDR3: CASSFEAGNYGYTF
DNA: TGTGCCAGCAGTTTTGAGGCAGGAAACTATGGCTACACCTTC

D: .
size: .
V: TRBV28
J: TRBJ1-5
CDR3: CASSLGGPQQPQHF
DNA: TGTGCCAGCAGTTTGGGGGGCCCCCAACAGCCCCAGCATTTT

D: TRBD1
size: .
V: TRBV18
J: TRBJ1-4
CDR3: CASADRGNEKLFF
DNA: TGTGCCAGCGCAGACAGGGGAAATGAAAAACTGTTTTTT

D: .
size: once
V: TRBV7-3
J: TRBJ2-1
CDR3: CASSNQAAASYNEQFF
DNA: TGTGCCAGCAGCAATCAAGCGGCCGCATCCTACAATGAGCAGTTCTTC

D: .
size: .
V: TRBV19
J: TRBJ2-1
CDR3: CASGGLYYNEQFF
DNA: TGTGCCAGTGGGGGACTTTACTACAATGAGCAGTTCTTC

D: TRBD2
size: .
V: TRBV5-5
J: TRBJ2-1
CDR3: CASSYAPGTSGSGQFF
DNA: TGTGCCAGCAGCTACGCCCCCGGGACTAGCGGGAGTGGGCAGTTCTTC

D: TRBD1
size: .
V: TRBV14
J: TRBJ1-2
CDR3: CASSFRQGHGYTF
DNA: TGTGCCAGCAGTTTTCGACAGGGCCATGGCTACACCTTC

D: TRBD2
size: .
V: TRBV5-1
J: TRBJ2-5
CDR3: CASVPGLAGETQYF
DNA: TGCGCCAGCGTACCGGGACTAGCGGGAGAGACCCAGTACTTC

D: TRBD1
size: .
V: TRBV5-5
J: TRBJ2-7
CDR3: CASSMDRGYYEQYF
DNA: TGTGCCAGCAGTATGGACAGGGGTTACTACGAGCAGTACTTC

D: .
size: .
V: TRBV28
J: TRBJ1-6
CDR3: CASSWGRSANSPLHF
DNA: TGTGCCAGCAGTTGGGGGCGGTCGGCGAATTCACCCCTCCACTTT

D: .
size: .
V: TRBV7-8
J: TRBJ1-1
CDR3: CASSRYKIDTEAFF
DNA: TGTGCCAGCAGCCGATACAAGATAGACACTGAAGCTTTCTTT

D: .
size: .
V: TRBV4-1
J: TRBJ2-5
CDR3: CASSLGPVETQYF
DNA: TGCGCCAGCAGCCTTGGGCCGGTGGAGACCCAGTACTTC

D: .
size: few
V: TRBV30
J: TRBJ1-1
CDR3: CAWKGRTEAFF
DNA: TGTGCCTGGAAGGGGCGGACTGAAGCTTTCTTT

D: TRBD1
size: once
V: TRBV5-1
J: TRBJ1-1
CDR3: CASTPRGQPTEAFF
DNA: TGCGCCAGCACTCCCAGGGGACAGCCCACTGAAGCTTTCTTT

D: .
size: .
V: TRBV7-2
J: TRBJ2-7
CDR3: CASSLARDVSYEQYF
DNA: TGTGCCAGCAGCTTAGCCCGGGACGTATCCTACGAGCAGTACTTC

D: .
size: .
V: TRBV28
J: TRBJ1-5
CDR3: CASSQLAANTYNQPQHF
DNA: TGTGCCAGCAGTCAACTAGCCGCCAACACCTACAATCAGCCCCAGCATTTT

D: TRBD1
size: few
V: TRBV5-1
J: TRBJ2-5
CDR3: CASSLAGTGGQETQYF
DNA: TGCGCCAGCAGCTTGGCTGGGACAGGGGGCCAAGAGACCCAGTACTTC

D: TRBD2
size: .
V: TRBV9
J: TRBJ2-1
CDR3: CASSVGLALYNEQFF
DNA: TGTGCCAGCAGCGTAGGACTAGCGCTCTACAATGAGCAGTTCTTC

D: .
size: .
V: TRBV10-3
J: TRBJ1-1
CDR3: CAIRGGNTEAFF
DNA: TGTGCCATCAGGGGGGGGAACACTGAAGCTTTCTTT

D: .
size: .
V: TRBV2
J: TRBJ2-2
CDR3: CASSEGRYTGELFF
DNA: TGTGCCAGCAGTGAGGGCAGATACACCGGGGAGCTGTTTTTT

D: .
size: .
V: TRBV10-3
J: TRBJ2-1
CDR3: CAISVGGADEQFF
DNA: TGTGCCATCAGTGTAGGTGGGGCAGATGAGCAGTTCTTC

D: TRBD1
size: .
V: TRBV11-3
J: TRBJ2-5
CDR3: CASSLGQGEETQYF
DNA: TGTGCCAGCAGCTTAGGGCAGGGGGAAGAGACCCAGTACTTC